This TCR beta chain stems from a study of OX40 agonist ivuxolimab in advanced cancers. Study background: At 65% to 90% male, the cohort had a mean age of roughly 60 years, ranging from about 20 to 79. Whole-study results and caveats: Among expanded peripheral T cells, antigen specificity went undetermined. At doses 0.1 to 3.0 mg/kg, CD4+ and CD8+ clones expanded.

In regard to this clone: What it binds is unknown.

Sequencing was performed with immunoSEQ multiplex PCR; in TCRdb, only in-frame clones are kept and a portion is missing. Of 50,000 to 55,000 clones in the sample, 70% to 90% are singletons; the top ten hold approximately 1.5%. From germline, CDR1 is MNHNY and CDR2 SVGAGI (reference sequence). Trimming left V 5 bases short and J 4 bases short, with 6 bases between. CDR3 length: 12 amino acids. The sample was CD4+ or CD8+ T cells sorted from blood, taken in a trial of the OX40 agonist ivuxolimab. The clonotype comes from an adult with an advanced solid tumor such as melanoma, head and neck, liver or kidney cancer. This chain links TRBV6-6 with TRBJ2-1; D remains unclear. The chain's CDR3 is CASSNEYNEQFF. CDR3 in DNA: TGTGCCAGCAGTAATGAGTACAATGAGCAGTTCTTC.